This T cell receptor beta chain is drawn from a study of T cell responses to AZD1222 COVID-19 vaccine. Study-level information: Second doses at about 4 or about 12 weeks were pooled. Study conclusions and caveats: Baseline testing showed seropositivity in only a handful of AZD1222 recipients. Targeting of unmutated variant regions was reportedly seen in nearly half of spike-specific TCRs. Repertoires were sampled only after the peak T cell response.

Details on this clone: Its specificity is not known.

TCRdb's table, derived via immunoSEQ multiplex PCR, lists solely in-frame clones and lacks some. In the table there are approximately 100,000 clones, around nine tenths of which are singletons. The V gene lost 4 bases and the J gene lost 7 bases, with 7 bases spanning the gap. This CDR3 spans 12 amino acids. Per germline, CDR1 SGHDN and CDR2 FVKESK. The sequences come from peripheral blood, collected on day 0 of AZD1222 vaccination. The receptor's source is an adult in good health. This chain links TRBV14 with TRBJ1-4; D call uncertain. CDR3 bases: TGTGCCAGCAGCCCCTTAGGTGAAAAACTGTTTTTT. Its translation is CASSPLGEKLFF.